The entry below describes one T cell receptor (beta chain). No antigen is known for it. This sample is drawn from a study of cytomegalovirus exposure and HLA in healthy donors. As for the study in general: The same platform as the roughly 700 first-cohort repertoires was used for the 100 to 150 validation repertoires, a later analysis reported.

Findings and caveats of the study: It was approximately 170 TCR beta chains that were listed as cytomegalovirus-associated.

Germline assignment: CDR1 SQVTM and CDR2 ANQGSEA. The CDR3 has 14 amino acids. Trimming took 4 bases from V and 5 from J; bases not matched to a gene: 4. Clones were sequenced by immunoSEQ multiplex PCR, and TCRdb holds only the in-frame ones, with some missing. Counted here are roughly 110,000 clones, about 87% occurring once; the ten biggest clones make up around 1.9%. The sequence came from a woman aged 18-29 years in good health and CMV-seropositive. This chain links TRBV29-1 with TRBJ2-1; 11 positions match TRBD2. The sequencing sample was made of PBMCs. CDR3 DNA sequence: TGCAGCGTTGCAGGGACTAGCGGAAACAATGAGCAGTTCTTC. Translation: CSVAGTSGNNEQFF.